What follows are 29 T cell receptor beta chains derived from one specimen sequenced in a study of T cells after yellow fever vaccination. TCRdb ran MiXCR on the 5' RACE reads and lists one entry per CDR3 protein. The profile shows approximately 550,000 distinct CDR3 sequences, less than 20% of them singletons. The sample consisted of PBMCs, taken 15 days after the yellow fever booster vaccination. Every receptor here comes from a man aged 25-40 years who received the YFV17D yellow fever vaccine.

This clonotype was found a few times. The CDR3 region has the DNA TGTGCCAGCAGCTTGCTACTAAGAGCGGGAGTCCGGCGTACGCAGTATTTT. Translation: CASSLLLRAGVRRTQYF. V and J are TRBV7-6 and TRBJ2-3, with 8 bases fitting TRBD2. V shed 3 bases and J 8 bases; nucleotides not matched to a gene: 16. The CDR3 is 17 residues long. Looked up from germline, CDR1 is SGHVS and CDR2 is FNYEAQ.

The V and J genes are TRBV20-1 and TRBJ2-7, with a tentative D call TRBD1 (5 bases). The germline V and J ends were trimmed by 5 bases and 3 bases, with 8 bases remaining between them. There are 11 residues in the CDR3. From germline, CDR1 is DFQATT and CDR2 SNEGSKA (reference sequence). The CDR3 nucleotides read TGCAGTGCTCGACAGAACTACGAGCAGTACTTC. Its translation: CSARQNYEQYF.

This clonotype has just one count. V and J are TRBV12-3 or TRBV12-4 and TRBJ2-1; TRBD2 matches 10 bases. This CDR3 comprises 15 residues. V lost 5 bases to trimming and J lost 8 bases; unmatched junction nucleotides: 9. The CDR3 region is CASSGTSGVIHEQFF. The CDR3 DNA reads as TGTGCCAGCAGTGGAACTAGCGGGGTGATCCATGAGCAGTTCTTC.

The chain has TRBV7-2 and TRBJ2-5, with 10 bases that match TRBD2. The J segment lost 4 bases and the V segment lost 5 bases, leaving 10 bases of the junction unmatched. The CDR3 runs to 16 residues. CDR1 is SGHTA and CDR2 is FQGNSA in the germline V gene. This CDR3 is CASSRLAGPKGETQYF. In DNA, the CDR3 is TGTGCCAGCAGCCGACTAGCGGGCCCTAAAGGAGAGACCCAGTACTTC.

This chain links TRBV12-3 or TRBV12-4 with TRBJ2-6; D is unresolved. The V and J ends lost 1 base and 3 bases respectively, with 7 bases between them. The CDR3 covers 15 residues. The CDR3 region is CASSLGVFGANVLTF. Here the CDR3 DNA reads TGTGCCAGCAGTTTAGGGGTGTTTGGGGCCAACGTCCTGACTTTC.

This clonotype was recorded a few times. V is TRBV6-2 or TRBV6-3 and J is TRBJ1-5; D remains unclear. V was clipped by 2 bases and J by 6 bases, with 5 bases between them. This CDR3 is built from 12 residues. Germline V gene lookup returns CDR1 MNHEY and CDR2 SVGEGT. Here the CDR3 reads CASSYQIQPQHF. The CDR3 DNA reads TGTGCCAGCAGTTACCAGATTCAGCCCCAGCATTTT.

The J gene is TRBJ1-1, the V gene TRBV21-1; the tabulated D call, TRBD1, remains unverified against the DNA. TRBV21-1 is a pseudogene locus. There are 13 residues in the CDR3. The CDR3 sequence is CASSNGWGIEAFF. The CDR3 coding sequence is TGTGCCAGCAGCAACGGATGGGGGATAGAAGCTTTCTTT.

This clonotype was observed once. The V gene is TRBV4-2, the J gene TRBJ2-5; D remains unclear. The V gene lost 1 base and the J gene lost 1 base, with 7 bases spanning the gap. The length of the CDR3 is 14 residues. Germline CDR1 reads LGHNA; CDR2 reads YNFKEQ. This CDR3 is CASSQVVGQETQYF. CDR3 bases: TGTGCCAGCAGCCAAGTCGTCGGCCAAGAGACCCAGTACTTC.

This sequence joins TRBV5-1 and TRBJ2-1, with 7 positions matching TRBD2. The trim removed 1 base at V and 9 bases at J, leaving 7 bases unmatched. CDR1 is SGHRS, CDR2 YFSETQ, per germline. This CDR3 contains 14 residues. CDR3 region: CASSLLGEGSEQFF. As DNA, the CDR3 is TGCGCCAGCAGCTTGCTGGGGGAGGGGAGTGAGCAGTTCTTC.

The chain has TRBV7-3 and TRBJ2-1, with D perhaps TRBD1 or TRBD2 (5 bases each). In germline, CDR1 is SGHTA, CDR2 FQGTGA. The CDR3 is made up of 15 amino acids. With 4 bases removed from V and 8 bases from J, the gap between germline ends came to 18 bases. The CDR3 is CASSSQAGAVDEQFF. The CDR3, as DNA: TGTGCCAGCAGCTCCCAAGCCGGGGCGGTGGATGAGCAGTTCTTC.

The sample holds a few counts of this clonotype. V usage is TRBV10-3 and J usage is TRBJ2-1, with TRBD2 matching 8 bases. After removal of 3 bases from V and 4 bases from J, the junction contained 5 bases not matched to a gene. This CDR3 is built from 15 residues. Germline lookup yields CDR1 ENHRY and CDR2 SYGVKD. The CDR3 region is CAISDRAGAYNEQFF. CDR3 nucleotide sequence: TGTGCCATCAGTGATAGAGCGGGAGCATACAATGAGCAGTTCTTC.

This clonotype showed up just a few times. The gene calls are TRBV3-1 and TRBJ2-7, with TRBD2 identical over 11 bases. CDR3 size: 14 residues. J was trimmed by 6 bases and V by 3 bases; bases with no gene match: 4. The germline V gene encodes CDR1 LGHDT and CDR2 YNNKEL (reference sequence). CDR3 residues: CASSQGLAEREQYF. The CDR3 nucleotides read TGTGCCAGCAGCCAGGGACTAGCGGAACGCGAGCAGTACTTC.

The rearrangement uses TRBV9 and TRBJ1-1; weak D call: TRBD1 (5 bases). Germline CDR1 is SGDLS and CDR2 is YYNGEE. This CDR3 comprises 14 residues. V gave up 2 bases and J gave up 1 base, with 9 bases separating them. The CDR3 reads CASSVDSKNTEAFF. The CDR3 bases are TGTGCCAGCAGCGTCGACAGCAAGAACACTGAAGCTTTCTTT.

This clonotype was counted only a few times. V gene TRBV10-3 combines with J gene TRBJ2-5, with 12 bases that match TRBD2. Germline trimming cut 0 bases from V and 5 bases from J; bases unmatched to any gene: 10. CDR3 length: 18 amino acids. Germline V gives CDR1 ENHRY, CDR2 SYGVKD. The CDR3 DNA sequence: TGTGCCATCAGTGAGTCGGCACTTGGACTAGCGGGAAGGGAGACCCAGTACTTC. Translating it yields CAISESALGLAGRETQYF.

This clonotype was observed a handful of times. The gene calls are TRBV29-1 and TRBJ2-7; tentatively, D is TRBD1 or TRBD2 (5 bases each). The CDR3 is 12 amino acids. Germline V gene sequence: CDR1 SQVTM, CDR2 ANQGSEA. Trimming cost V 5 bases and J 0 bases, with 8 bases left between them. The CDR3 region is CSVSGASYEQYF. The CDR3 coding sequence is TGCAGCGTTTCCGGGGCCTCCTACGAGCAGTACTTC.

This clonotype was counted a few times. This chain uses TRBV28 with TRBJ1-2, with 8 bases fitting TRBD1. The germline gives CDR1 MDHEN, CDR2 SYDVKM. V gave up 5 bases and J gave up 6 bases; unmatched junction bases: 11. The CDR3 spans 15 residues. The CDR3 region is CASSNRPQGEDGYTF. The CDR3 DNA reads TGTGCCAGCAGTAACCGCCCACAGGGGGAAGATGGCTACACCTTC.

The J gene is TRBJ2-1, the V gene TRBV7-6, with D perhaps matching TRBD2 (5 bases). V was clipped by 2 bases and J by 3 bases, with 17 bases between them. Germline V gene data show CDR1 as SGHVS and CDR2 as FNYEAQ. The length of the CDR3 is 17 residues. The CDR3 nucleotides read TGTGCCAGCAGCTTATACCCCCCGTTCGAGGGCTACAATGAGCAGTTCTTC. Protein product: CASSLYPPFEGYNEQFF.

This chain joins TRBV10-3 and TRBJ2-1; 10 positions match TRBD2. CDR1 is ENHRY and CDR2 is SYGVKD in the germline V gene. The CDR3 has 13 amino acids. Trimming at V came to 8 bases and at J to 3 bases, leaving 1 base not matched to a gene. CDR3 loop: CAIGTSDYNEQFF. The CDR3 DNA follows: TGTGCCATCGGGACTAGCGACTACAATGAGCAGTTCTTC.

This clonotype showed up just a few times. The V call is TRBV20-1, the J call TRBJ2-3; TRBD2 aligns across 8 bases. The CDR3 covers 14 residues. Germline V CDR1 and CDR2: DFQATT, SNEGSKA (reference sequence). V trimming: 2 bases; J trimming: 2 bases; junction bases outside the gene matches: 3. The CDR3 loop is CSARQREYTDTQYF. The CDR3 DNA follows: TGCAGTGCTAGACAGCGGGAGTACACAGATACGCAGTATTTT.

This clonotype was observed a handful of times. The gene calls are TRBV6-5 and TRBJ2-1; 8 nucleotides line up with TRBD2. The CDR3 length is 15 residues. Germline values: CDR1 MNHEY, CDR2 SVGAGI. V shed 4 bases and J 6 bases; nucleotides not matched to a gene: 8. The CDR3 DNA sequence: TGTGCCAGCAGTTCATCCGGGACTAGGGCCAATGAGCAGTTCTTC. It codes for CASSSSGTRANEQFF.

The count of this clonotype is one. The rearrangement links TRBV12-3 or TRBV12-4 to TRBJ2-3, with 12 bases identical to TRBD2. CDR3 length: 14 amino acids. After removal of 6 bases from V and 11 bases from J, the junction contained 9 bases not matched to a gene. DNA for the CDR3: TGTGCCAGCAGACCTTCTAGCGGGAGGGCCTGGCAGTATTTT. Translating gives CASRPSSGRAWQYF.

This clonotype came up a few times. The chain is built from TRBV5-1 and TRBJ2-1; 8 nucleotides line up with TRBD2. The CDR3 runs 13 residues. The germline gives CDR1 SGHRS, CDR2 YFSETQ. Losses at the gene ends were 3 bases for V and 7 bases for J; bases not matched to a gene: 3. The CDR3: CASSSGRGNEQFF. CDR3 DNA: TGCGCCAGCAGCTCCGGGAGGGGGAATGAGCAGTTCTTC. Based on the CDR3 plus reference TRBV5-1 and TRBJ2-1, the full variable domain is KAGVTQTPRYLIKTRGQQVTLSCSPISGHRSVSWYQQTPGQGLQFLFEYFSETQRNKGNFPGRFSGRQFSNSRSEMNVSTLELGDSALYLCASSSGRGNEQFFGPGTRLTVL.

This clonotype was seen a few times. The gene calls are TRBV5-1 and TRBJ2-7, with 8 bases fitting TRBD1. Germline assignment: CDR1 SGHRS and CDR2 YFSETQ. V shed 6 bases, J shed 5 bases, and the junction held 10 bases outside the gene matches. The CDR3 sequence is 14 residues long. Here the CDR3 DNA reads TGCGCCAGCACCACGGGACAGGTTAACCACGAGCAGTACTTC. Its protein is CASTTGQVNHEQYF.

This clonotype was counted between two and nine times. The J gene is TRBJ1-1, the V gene TRBV7-8; D gene uncertain. V was cut by 4 bases and J by 7 bases, with 10 bases left in between. This CDR3 spans 12 amino acids. Germline values: CDR1 SGHVS, CDR2 FQNEAQ. The CDR3 DNA reads as TGTGCCAGCAGCTCAATCGGGGTTGAAGCTTTCTTT. It codes for CASSSIGVEAFF.

In this sample, this clonotype turned up a few times. This chain joins TRBV7-2 and TRBJ2-2, with D possibly being TRBD1 (7 bases). Looked up from germline, CDR1 is SGHTA and CDR2 is FQGNSA. CDR3 length: 14 residues. V lost 4 bases to trimming and J lost 6 bases, with 12 bases between them. The CDR3 region is CASSWTGGSGELFF. CDR3 DNA sequence: TGTGCCAGCAGCTGGACAGGAGGGTCCGGGGAGCTGTTTTTT.

There are a few counts of this clonotype. The chain carries TRBV20-1 and TRBJ1-1; D unresolved. This CDR3 has 14 amino acids. Germline CDR1 is DFQATT and CDR2 is SNEGSKA (reference sequence). V lost 0 bases, J lost 4 bases, and 12 bases lay in between. The DNA of the CDR3 is TGCAGTGCTAGAGATCTAAGAGTAAGCACTGAAGCTTTCTTT. As protein: CSARDLRVSTEAFF.

This clonotype occurred once. This sequence joins TRBV19 and TRBJ2-1; TRBD1 aligns across 7 bases. In germline, CDR1 is LNHDA, CDR2 SQIVND (reference sequence). The CDR3 runs to 15 residues. V lost 4 bases to trimming and J lost 4 bases; unmatched junction nucleotides: 7. CDR3 protein: CASSTSQGYYNEQFF. In DNA form, the CDR3 reads TGTGCCAGTAGTACCTCACAGGGGTATTACAATGAGCAGTTCTTC. Together with reference TRBV19 and TRBJ2-1, the CDR3 gives the full variable domain: DGGITQSPKYLFRKEGQNVTLSCEQNLNHDAMYWYRQDPGQGLRLIYYSQIVNDFQKGDIAEGYSVSREKKESFPLTVTSAQKNPTAFYLCASSTSQGYYNEQFFGPGTRLTVL.

V and J are TRBV5-1 and TRBJ2-7, with 7 bases identical to TRBD1. CDR1 and CDR2 (germline): SGHRS, YFSETQ. CDR3 length: 15 amino acids. The trim removed 2 bases at V and 7 bases at J, leaving 12 bases unmatched. CDR3 region: CASSLPTGAEEEQYF. CDR3 DNA sequence: TGCGCCAGCAGCTTACCCACAGGGGCGGAGGAGGAGCAGTACTTC.

The chain combines TRBV7-2 with TRBJ2-1; 8 bases are a match to TRBD1. V gave up 4 bases and J gave up 6 bases; unmatched junction bases: 2. The CDR3 consists of 13 residues. Germline V lookup: CDR1 SGHTA, CDR2 FQGNSA. In DNA, the CDR3 is TGTGCCAGCAGCTCGACAGGGGTCAATGAGCAGTTCTTC. This encodes CASSSTGVNEQFF.